This record concerns one T cell receptor beta chain sequence. Its antigen is not known. TCRdb's table, derived via immunoSEQ multiplex PCR, lists solely in-frame clones and lacks some. This sample has approximately 79,000 clones, with about 93% found just once. V lost 0 bases and J 2 bases, leaving 8 bases between the germline ends. Germline V gives CDR1 SGDLS, CDR2 YYNGEE. The CDR3 runs 14 residues. The source of the sample is a study of OX40 agonist ivuxolimab in advanced cancers. Study-wide findings and caveats: The mean number of expanded clones was higher in CD8+ T cells than in CD4+. Compared with others, partial responders at 0.1-3.0 mg/kg displayed clonal expansion among the lowest.

The receptor's source is an adult with an advanced solid tumor such as melanoma, head and neck, liver or kidney cancer. This rearrangement joins TRBV9 to TRBJ1-1; tentatively, D is TRBD1 (5 bases). The sample consisted of CD4+ or CD8+ T cells sorted from blood, taken in a trial of the OX40 agonist ivuxolimab. DNA for the CDR3: TGTGCCAGCAGCGTAGGACAGATAAACACTGAAGCTTTCTTT. The encoded protein is CASSVGQINTEAFF. The whole variable domain, remainder taken from reference TRBV9 and TRBJ1-1, is DSGVTQTPKHLITATGQRVTLRCSPRSGDLSVYWYQQSLDQGLQFLIQYYNGEERAKGNILERFSAQQFPDLHSELNLSSLELGDSALYFCASSVGQINTEAFFGQGTRLTVV.